Listed below are T cell receptor beta chains from one sample, sequenced in a study of T cell responses to AZD1222 COVID-19 vaccine. TCRdb keeps only in-frame clones here, not all; method: immunoSEQ multiplex PCR. The data show approximately 52,000 clones, with approximately 86% seen just once and 2% to 3% held by the top ten. Sample: peripheral blood, taken 28 days after the second AZD1222 dose. These receptors were obtained from an adult who received the AZD1222 COVID-19 vaccine. Each CDR3 is given with its conserved first and last residue. Each record gives: D gene, clone size, V gene, J gene, CDR3 length, CDR3 DNA, CDR3 protein. The D gene is left open where the match is weak. Size tells how often a clone was seen (once, few, many) or the class of an expanded clone, and some rows leave it out.

d_call: TRBD2; clone_size: once; v_call: TRBV7-2; j_call: TRBJ2-2; cdr3_length: 16; cdr3_nt: TGTGCCAGCAGCCTCCCGGGGAGCGGGAAGACCGGGGAGCTGTTTTTT; cdr3_aa: CASSLPGSGKTGELFF
d_call: -; clone_size: -; v_call: TRBV9; j_call: TRBJ2-3; cdr3_length: 15; cdr3_nt: TGTGCCAGCAGCGTAGAGGCAGCTAGCACAGATACGCAGTATTTT; cdr3_aa: CASSVEAASTDTQYF
d_call: -; clone_size: -; v_call: TRBV19; j_call: TRBJ1-2; cdr3_length: 11; cdr3_nt: TGTGCCAGTAGTATTCGTGATGGCTACACCTTC; cdr3_aa: CASSIRDGYTF
d_call: -; clone_size: -; v_call: TRBV29-1; j_call: TRBJ2-2; cdr3_length: 14; cdr3_nt: TGCAGCGTCGCAGGGGCCTCGAACACCGGGGAGCTGTTTTTT; cdr3_aa: CSVAGASNTGELFF
d_call: -; clone_size: -; v_call: TRBV13; j_call: TRBJ1-2; cdr3_length: 13; cdr3_nt: TGTGCCAGCAGCCCCGGGGGGGACGGCGGCTACACCTTC; cdr3_aa: CASSPGGDGGYTF
d_call: -; clone_size: -; v_call: TRBV6-2/TRBV6-3; j_call: TRBJ1-2; cdr3_length: 11; cdr3_nt: TGTGCCAGCAGTTCCCTGTTAGACTACACCTTC; cdr3_aa: CASSSLLDYTF
d_call: TRBD2; clone_size: -; v_call: TRBV5-1; j_call: TRBJ2-3; cdr3_length: 16; cdr3_nt: TGCGCCAGCAGCTTCGAAGTCCTAGCGGTCACAGATACGCAGTATTTT; cdr3_aa: CASSFEVLAVTDTQYF
d_call: -; clone_size: -; v_call: TRBV20-1; j_call: TRBJ2-7; cdr3_length: 11; cdr3_nt: TGCAGTGCTAGAGGAGGTTACGAGCAGTACTTC; cdr3_aa: CSARGGYEQYF
d_call: -; clone_size: -; v_call: TRBV14; j_call: TRBJ2-7; cdr3_length: 14; cdr3_nt: TGTGCCAGCAGTCGACACATGAGCTCCTACGAGCAGTACTTC; cdr3_aa: CASSRHMSSYEQYF
d_call: TRBD2; clone_size: -; v_call: TRBV2; j_call: TRBJ2-2; cdr3_length: 16; cdr3_nt: TGTGCCAGCAGTCCAACTAGCGGGAGGAAGTCCGGGGAGCTGTTTTTT; cdr3_aa: CASSPTSGRKSGELFF
d_call: -; clone_size: -; v_call: TRBV30; j_call: TRBJ2-2; cdr3_length: 11; cdr3_nt: TGTGCCTGGAGTGGGCCCGGGGAGCTGTTTTTT; cdr3_aa: CAWSGPGELFF
d_call: -; clone_size: -; v_call: TRBV7-9; j_call: TRBJ1-1; cdr3_length: 14; cdr3_nt: TGTGCCAGCAGCTCGACAGGACTTAACACTGAAGCTTTCTTT; cdr3_aa: CASSSTGLNTEAFF
d_call: TRBD2; clone_size: -; v_call: TRBV28; j_call: TRBJ2-1; cdr3_length: 18; cdr3_nt: TGTGCCAGCAGTTTATGGAGGCTTGGGACTAGCTCCTACAATGAGCAGTTCTTC; cdr3_aa: CASSLWRLGTSSYNEQFF
d_call: TRBD2; clone_size: -; v_call: TRBV19; j_call: TRBJ2-6; cdr3_length: 15; cdr3_nt: TGTGCCAGTAGTGAAAGGGAGGGTCGAGCCAACGTCCTGACTTTC; cdr3_aa: CASSEREGRANVLTF
d_call: -; clone_size: few; v_call: TRBV2; j_call: TRBJ2-3; cdr3_length: 16; cdr3_nt: TGTGCCAGCAGTGAAGGGCTAGCGAGGGGTCCAGATACGCAGTATTTT; cdr3_aa: CASSEGLARGPDTQYF
d_call: TRBD1; clone_size: -; v_call: TRBV5-6; j_call: TRBJ1-5; cdr3_length: 13; cdr3_nt: TGTGCCAGCAGCCGACAGGGGAATCAGCCCCAGCATTTT; cdr3_aa: CASSRQGNQPQHF
d_call: TRBD1; clone_size: -; v_call: TRBV28; j_call: TRBJ2-7; cdr3_length: 18; cdr3_nt: TGTGCCAGCAGTTTCCCCGGACAGGGGGCTCAGTGGTCCTACGAGCAGTACTTC; cdr3_aa: CASSFPGQGAQWSYEQYF
d_call: -; clone_size: -; v_call: TRBV3-1/TRBV3-2; j_call: TRBJ2-1; cdr3_length: 11; cdr3_nt: TGTGCCAGCAGCCGTGGGAGGTCCTGGTTCTTC; cdr3_aa: CASSRGRSWFF
d_call: -; clone_size: -; v_call: TRBV6-5; j_call: TRBJ2-3; cdr3_length: 13; cdr3_nt: TGTGCCAGCAGTCCCCCGGGCTTGCATACGCAGTATTTT; cdr3_aa: CASSPPGLHTQYF
d_call: -; clone_size: -; v_call: TRBV14; j_call: TRBJ2-1; cdr3_length: 14; cdr3_nt: TGTGCCAGCAGCCAAAGAGTACTAGCCAATGAGCAGTTCTTC; cdr3_aa: CASSQRVLANEQFF
d_call: -; clone_size: -; v_call: TRBV7-7; j_call: TRBJ2-2; cdr3_length: 14; cdr3_nt: TGTGCTAGCAGGGAATTTTCGAACACCGGGGAGCTGTTTTTT; cdr3_aa: CASREFSNTGELFF
d_call: -; clone_size: once; v_call: TRBV21-1; j_call: TRBJ1-1; cdr3_length: 10; cdr3_nt: TGTTGGTCAGGGGACACTGAAGCTTTCTTT; cdr3_aa: CWSGDTEAFF
d_call: -; clone_size: -; v_call: TRBV28; j_call: TRBJ1-4; cdr3_length: 13; cdr3_nt: TGTGCCAGCAGACGGGGACTTCAGGAAAAACTGTTTTTT; cdr3_aa: CASRRGLQEKLFF
d_call: -; clone_size: -; v_call: TRBV6-1; j_call: TRBJ2-3; cdr3_length: 15; cdr3_nt: TGTGCCAGCAGTGAAGAGGGCCTGGGGACAGATACGCAGTATTTT; cdr3_aa: CASSEEGLGTDTQYF
d_call: -; clone_size: few; v_call: TRBV28; j_call: TRBJ1-6; cdr3_length: 15; cdr3_nt: TGTGCCAGCAGTATCCCCGGGGTCAATAATTCACCCCTCCACTTT; cdr3_aa: CASSIPGVNNSPLHF
d_call: TRBD2; clone_size: -; v_call: TRBV19; j_call: TRBJ2-1; cdr3_length: 19; cdr3_nt: TGTGCCAGTAGTAGCTTGGGACTAGCGGGTAGTAAAGCGGGGAATGAGCAGTTCTTC; cdr3_aa: CASSSLGLAGSKAGNEQFF
d_call: -; clone_size: -; v_call: TRBV28; j_call: TRBJ2-7; cdr3_length: 12; cdr3_nt: TGTGCCAGCAGTTTATTCAGGTACGAGCAGTACTTC; cdr3_aa: CASSLFRYEQYF
d_call: TRBD1; clone_size: -; v_call: TRBV7-6; j_call: TRBJ1-5; cdr3_length: 14; cdr3_nt: TGTGCCAGCAGCTCTGGACAGGGCCATCAGCCCCAGCATTTT; cdr3_aa: CASSSGQGHQPQHF
d_call: -; clone_size: -; v_call: TRBV28; j_call: TRBJ1-5; cdr3_length: 15; cdr3_nt: TGTGCCAGCAGTTCCCAGACCGATAGCAATCAGCCCCAGCATTTT; cdr3_aa: CASSSQTDSNQPQHF
d_call: -; clone_size: -; v_call: TRBV19; j_call: TRBJ2-3; cdr3_length: 19; cdr3_nt: TGTGCCAGTAGCCAGTATGGCATCCTCTCGAAATCGGTCACAGATACGCAGTATTTT; cdr3_aa: CASSQYGILSKSVTDTQYF
d_call: -; clone_size: -; v_call: TRBV11-1; j_call: TRBJ2-1; cdr3_length: 16; cdr3_nt: TGTGCCAGCAGCCCAAACCGAGGGAGCTCCTACAATGAGCAGTTCTTC; cdr3_aa: CASSPNRGSSYNEQFF
d_call: -; clone_size: -; v_call: TRBV6-1; j_call: TRBJ2-6; cdr3_length: 16; cdr3_nt: TGTGCCAGCAGGGAACCAGGCGGCTCTGGGGCCAACGTCCTGACTTTC; cdr3_aa: CASREPGGSGANVLTF
d_call: -; clone_size: -; v_call: TRBV11-2; j_call: TRBJ2-7; cdr3_length: 12; cdr3_nt: TGTGCCAGCAGCTTAGCCCCCTACGAGCAGTACTTC; cdr3_aa: CASSLAPYEQYF
d_call: -; clone_size: -; v_call: TRBV5-1; j_call: TRBJ2-1; cdr3_length: 14; cdr3_nt: TGCGCCAGCAGCTTGGACACTTCCTACAATGAGCAGTTCTTC; cdr3_aa: CASSLDTSYNEQFF
d_call: -; clone_size: -; v_call: TRBV19; j_call: TRBJ2-7; cdr3_length: 14; cdr3_nt: TGTGCCAGTAGTATCGGGACACTAAACTACGAGCAGTACTTC; cdr3_aa: CASSIGTLNYEQYF
d_call: TRBD1; clone_size: -; v_call: TRBV19; j_call: TRBJ2-5; cdr3_length: 14; cdr3_nt: TGTGCCAGTAGTACCGGACAGGGCCAGGAGACCCAGTACTTC; cdr3_aa: CASSTGQGQETQYF
d_call: TRBD2; clone_size: few; v_call: TRBV19; j_call: TRBJ2-3; cdr3_length: 14; cdr3_nt: TGTGCCAGTAAGGTTAGCGGGAGCGCAGATACGCAGTATTTT; cdr3_aa: CASKVSGSADTQYF
d_call: -; clone_size: -; v_call: TRBV6-6; j_call: TRBJ1-2; cdr3_length: 11; cdr3_nt: TGTGCCAGCAGCCCCGGAATGGGCTACACCTTC; cdr3_aa: CASSPGMGYTF
d_call: -; clone_size: once; v_call: TRBV11-2; j_call: TRBJ1-4; cdr3_length: 14; cdr3_nt: TGTGCCAGCAGCTCGGGGGGAGGGTTTGAAAAACTGTTTTTT; cdr3_aa: CASSSGGGFEKLFF
d_call: TRBD1; clone_size: -; v_call: TRBV5-1; j_call: TRBJ1-5; cdr3_length: 17; cdr3_nt: TGCGCCAGCAGCTTGACCGCGGACAGGGACAGGGATCAGCCCCAGCATTTT; cdr3_aa: CASSLTADRDRDQPQHF
d_call: -; clone_size: few; v_call: TRBV15; j_call: TRBJ1-2; cdr3_length: 18; cdr3_nt: TGTGCCACCAGCAGAGGGGGTGGGGGCGTGACGAAGAACTATGGCTACACCTTC; cdr3_aa: CATSRGGGGVTKNYGYTF
d_call: -; clone_size: -; v_call: TRBV27; j_call: TRBJ1-6; cdr3_length: 14; cdr3_nt: TGTGCCAGCAGCTACCGGGCTCCCAATTCACCCCTCCACTTT; cdr3_aa: CASSYRAPNSPLHF
d_call: TRBD2; clone_size: -; v_call: TRBV6-2/TRBV6-3; j_call: TRBJ2-7; cdr3_length: 13; cdr3_nt: TGTGCCAGCAGTAGCGGGGACCGTTACGAGCAGTACTTC; cdr3_aa: CASSSGDRYEQYF
d_call: -; clone_size: -; v_call: TRBV6-5; j_call: TRBJ2-7; cdr3_length: 16; cdr3_nt: TGTGCCAGCAGTTACGGGCCAGTTACGTTCTCCTACGAGCAGTACTTC; cdr3_aa: CASSYGPVTFSYEQYF
d_call: TRBD2; clone_size: -; v_call: TRBV5-1; j_call: TRBJ2-7; cdr3_length: 15; cdr3_nt: TGCGCCAGCAGCTTAGTAGCGGGAGCCCCTGGGGAGCAGTACTTC; cdr3_aa: CASSLVAGAPGEQYF
d_call: TRBD1; clone_size: -; v_call: TRBV28; j_call: TRBJ1-4; cdr3_length: 15; cdr3_nt: TGTGCCAGCAGTTCCGACAGGGCTTATAATGAAAAACTGTTTTTT; cdr3_aa: CASSSDRAYNEKLFF
d_call: -; clone_size: -; v_call: TRBV9; j_call: TRBJ2-1; cdr3_length: 13; cdr3_nt: TGTGCCAGCAGCGGCGGGGGCCCCTTTGAGCAGTTCTTC; cdr3_aa: CASSGGGPFEQFF
d_call: TRBD2; clone_size: -; v_call: TRBV28; j_call: TRBJ2-5; cdr3_length: 15; cdr3_nt: TGTGCCAGCAGTTTACCGGGGGGGGGCCAAGAGACCCAGTACTTC; cdr3_aa: CASSLPGGGQETQYF
d_call: TRBD1; clone_size: -; v_call: TRBV3-1/TRBV3-2; j_call: TRBJ1-5; cdr3_length: 14; cdr3_nt: TGTGCCAGCAGCCAAGACAGGGGGCGTCAGCCCCAGCATTTT; cdr3_aa: CASSQDRGRQPQHF
d_call: -; clone_size: -; v_call: TRBV5-1; j_call: TRBJ1-1; cdr3_length: 14; cdr3_nt: TGCGCCAGCAGCTCCAGGGATGAGGGCACTGAAGCTTTCTTT; cdr3_aa: CASSSRDEGTEAFF